These 21 T cell receptor beta chains were sequenced from one sample in a study of cytomegalovirus exposure and HLA in healthy donors. The PCR made use of 60 Vbeta and 13 Jbeta primers. Sequenced by immunoSEQ multiplex PCR; TCRdb stores in-frame clones only, minus some. The table records under 100,000 clones, roughly two thirds of them present only once. Sample: PBMCs. These receptor sequences come from a woman in her forties or fifties in good health and CMV-seropositive.

J is TRBJ2-1 and V is TRBV6-5; the match to TRBD2 covers 14 bases. With V trimmed by 3 bases and J by 9 bases, 4 bases remained unmatched. CDR3 size: 15 residues. CDR1 is MNHEY and CDR2 is SVGAGI in the germline V gene. The CDR3, as DNA: TGTGCCAGCAGTTATTCGACTAGCGGGAGGGTTGAGCAGTTCTTC. It codes for CASSYSTSGRVEQFF.

This clone was found once. The V call is TRBV28, the J call TRBJ2-7; TRBD2 matches at 7 bases. Germline V gene sequence: CDR1 MDHEN, CDR2 SYDVKM. This CDR3 region has 15 residues. The trim removed 7 bases at V and 1 base at J, leaving 10 bases unmatched. DNA of the CDR3: TGTGCCAGCAATTCGGGAGGCGCGTTTTCCTACGAGCAGTACTTC. It codes for CASNSGGAFSYEQYF.

The chain couples TRBV29-1 to TRBJ1-1, with no clear D. The germline V and J ends were trimmed by 7 bases and 7 bases, with 13 bases remaining between them. Per germline, CDR1 SQVTM and CDR2 ANQGSEA. The CDR3 sequence is 11 residues long. The CDR3 coding sequence is TGCAGCGGTAAGAATGAGGGTGAAGCTTTCTTT. It yields the protein CSGKNEGEAFF.

This chain uses TRBV10-2 with TRBJ2-1, with D possibly being TRBD2 (6 bases). Trimming stripped 7 bases from V and 5 bases from J, with 21 bases between. The CDR3 sequence is 16 residues long. Germline V gene data show CDR1 as WSHSY and CDR2 as SAAADI. DNA for the CDR3: TGCGCCAGCATAGAGGGGTGGGGACTCCTCAACAATGAGCAGTTCTTC. It yields the protein CASIEGWGLLNNEQFF.

In this sample, this clone turned up once. The chain joins TRBV7-3 to TRBJ2-5, with 8 bases matching TRBD2. With 4 bases clipped from V and 4 bases from J, the junction kept 8 bases outside the gene matches. The germline gives CDR1 SGHTA, CDR2 FQGTGA. The length of the CDR3 is 15 residues. CDR3 residues: CASSYGTRLGETQYF. The CDR3 DNA follows: TGTGCCAGCAGCTACGGGACTAGGCTTGGAGAGACCCAGTACTTC.

V and J are TRBV28 and TRBJ1-2; D perhaps matches TRBD1 (6 bases). This CDR3 spans 13 amino acids. Germline loops: CDR1 MDHEN, CDR2 SYDVKM. Trimming stripped 10 bases from V and 5 bases from J, with 17 bases between. CDR3 region: CATSTGRRYGYTF. DNA for the CDR3: TGTGCCACTTCGACAGGACGACGGTATGGCTACACCTTC.

The V and J genes are TRBV7-9 and TRBJ1-2; D is perhaps TRBD1 (5 bases). This CDR3 has 13 amino acids. CDR1 is SEHNR and CDR2 is FQNEAQ in the germline V gene (reference sequence). The germline V and J ends were trimmed by 1 base and 6 bases, with 9 bases remaining between them. The CDR3 DNA follows: TGTGCCAGCAGCTTAGGCCTAGGGGATGGCTACACCTTC. Its protein product is CASSLGLGDGYTF.

The chain combines TRBV28 with TRBJ2-2; 7 nucleotides align to TRBD2. Germline CDR1 and CDR2: MDHEN and SYDVKM. The CDR3 totals 15 residues. V shed 2 bases and J 0 bases; nucleotides not matched to a gene: 0. CDR3 bases: TGTGCCAGCAGTTTAAGCGGGACGAACACCGGGGAGCTGTTTTTT. Amino acid sequence: CASSLSGTNTGELFF.

This CDR3 is CASSLDPRQPSSGNTIYF. The CDR3 coding sequence is TGTGCCAGCAGCTTAGATCCCCGACAGCCAAGCTCTGGAAACACCATATATTTT. The chain joins TRBV11-2 to TRBJ1-3; tentative D call: TRBD1 (5 bases). V lost 0 bases and J lost 0, with 15 bases in between. The CDR3 loop spans 18 amino acids. CDR1 and CDR2 (germline): SGHAT, FQNNGV.

The chain couples TRBV5-1 to TRBJ2-7, with 12 bases lining up with TRBD2. Looked up from germline, CDR1 is SGHRS and CDR2 is YFSETQ. Trimming at V came to 4 bases and at J to 2 bases, leaving 10 bases not matched to a gene. The CDR3 contains 17 residues. The CDR3: CASSPALAGGGPYEQYF. Written as DNA, the CDR3 is TGCGCCAGCAGCCCCGCTCTAGCGGGAGGGGGGCCCTACGAGCAGTACTTC.

The genes are TRBV28 and TRBJ2-7; possibly TRBD2 for D (5 bases). V lost 8 bases, J lost 0 bases, and 17 bases lay in between. The CDR3 has 15 amino acids. Germline V gives CDR1 MDHEN, CDR2 SYDVKM. DNA of the CDR3: TGTGCCAGCCAACCACGGGGATCGAGCTCCTACGAGCAGTACTTC. Translated: CASQPRGSSSYEQYF.

The V call is TRBV27, the J call TRBJ1-1, with 7 bases that match TRBD1. V shed 2 bases and J 4 bases; nucleotides not matched to a gene: 4. Per the germline V gene, CDR1 is MNHEY and CDR2 is SMNVEV (reference sequence). This CDR3 has 14 residues. The CDR3 reads CASSLGPGGTEAFF. The CDR3 region has the DNA TGTGCCAGCAGTTTAGGTCCAGGGGGCACTGAAGCTTTCTTT.

The J gene is TRBJ1-2, the V gene TRBV7-9, with D tentatively TRBD1 (6 bases). CDR1 is SEHNR and CDR2 is FQNEAQ in the germline V gene (reference sequence). The CDR3 covers 14 residues. V lost 7 bases and J lost 4, with 16 bases in between. The CDR3: CASTPTGEPYGYTF. In DNA form, the CDR3 reads TGTGCCAGCACCCCGACAGGAGAACCCTATGGCTACACCTTC.

The gene calls are TRBV19 and TRBJ1-2; possible D gene TRBD1, 5 bases. CDR1 is LNHDA, CDR2 SQIVND, per germline (reference sequence). V lost 9 bases and J lost 7, with 18 bases in between. The CDR3 sequence is 13 residues long. DNA for the CDR3: TGTGCCAGCCAAACAGGCCCCAGGAGTGGCTACACCTTC. This gives the protein CASQTGPRSGYTF.

For the CDR3, the DNA is TGTGCCAGCAGCTTAGGTATTGGCTCCGGAAACACCATATATTTT. This sequence encodes CASSLGIGSGNTIYF. This rearrangement joins TRBV7-6 to TRBJ1-3; D remains ambiguous. V was shortened by 1 base and J by 4 bases, with 11 bases between the two germline ends. The CDR3 consists of 15 residues. In germline, CDR1 is SGHVS, CDR2 FNYEAQ.

This clone was seen more than once but under ten times. V usage is TRBV9 and J usage is TRBJ2-5, with 7 bases aligning to TRBD2. Germline assignment: CDR1 SGDLS and CDR2 YYNGEE. There are 15 residues in the CDR3. Trimming cost V 3 bases and J 3 bases; bases outside gene matches: 8. CDR3 DNA: TGTGCCAGCAGCGGGGGGGGGAGCGTAAAAGAGACCCAGTACTTC. This translates into CASSGGGSVKETQYF.

CDR3 coding DNA: TGTGCCAGCGGCCAGGGGGGAGGTCAGCCCCAGCATTTT. This gives the protein CASGQGGGQPQHF. J is TRBJ1-5 and V is TRBV2, with 7 bases fitting TRBD1. The junction had 7 bases not matched to a gene; V was cut back by 8 bases and J by 6 bases. This CDR3 has 13 amino acids. Germline V lookup: CDR1 SNHLY, CDR2 FYNNEI.

CDR3 DNA sequence: TGCGCCAGCAGCCTAGGGACTAGCGGGAGAACCGGCACAGATACGCAGTATTTT. This encodes CASSLGTSGRTGTDTQYF. The V call is TRBV5-1, the J call TRBJ2-3; 14 nucleotides align to TRBD2. The CDR3 has 18 amino acids. The germline V gene encodes CDR1 SGHRS and CDR2 YFSETQ. V shed 4 bases, J shed 1 base, and the junction held 8 bases outside the gene matches. Complete variable domain (other parts from reference TRBV5-1 and TRBJ2-3): KAGVTQTPRYLIKTRGQQVTLSCSPISGHRSVSWYQQTPGQGLQFLFEYFSETQRNKGNFPGRFSGRQFSNSRSEMNVSTLELGDSALYLCASSLGTSGRTGTDTQYFGPGTRLTVL.

The V call is TRBV10-3, the J call TRBJ1-2; possible D gene TRBD1, 5 bases. The CDR3 consists of 14 residues. Germline CDR1 reads ENHRY; CDR2 reads SYGVKD. Trimming shortened V by 8 bases and J by 1 base, and 14 bases separated the two germline ends. The CDR3 DNA sequence: TGTGCCATCGGGTGGGGGGACCTTAACTATGGCTACACCTTC. The encoded protein is CAIGWGDLNYGYTF.

The chain links TRBV27 to TRBJ2-7, with 10 bases identical to TRBD2. V shed 5 bases and J 3 bases; nucleotides not matched to a gene: 13. Germline V gene lookup returns CDR1 MNHEY and CDR2 SMNVEV (reference sequence). The CDR3 has 17 amino acids. The CDR3 here is CASSTSPGTSAVYEQYF. CDR3 coding DNA: TGTGCCAGCAGTACCTCCCCTGGGACTAGCGCCGTCTACGAGCAGTACTTC.

This clone appeared a few times. V usage is TRBV5-1 and J usage is TRBJ2-2; tentative D call: TRBD2 (6 bases). V was clipped by 0 bases and J by 4 bases, with 16 bases between them. The CDR3 is made up of 17 amino acids. In germline, CDR1 is SGHRS, CDR2 YFSETQ. CDR3 sequence: CASSLGATGVSTGELFF. For the CDR3, the DNA is TGCGCCAGCAGCTTGGGAGCAACGGGAGTTTCCACCGGGGAGCTGTTTTTT.